Shown below are 28 T cell receptor beta chains from a single sample sequenced in a study of a mutant IDH1 vaccine in newly diagnosed glioma. Produced via immunoSEQ multiplex PCR; TCRdb's table is partial and in-frame only. The data show about 94,000 clones, roughly nine tenths seen once. The time point: week 47, end of study. What each vaccine dose contained was 300 ug of mutant IDH1 20-mer peptide, accompanied by topical imiquimod. No antigen is known for these receptors. The sample consisted of PBMCs, taken from a glioma patient whose treatment included an IDH1 peptide vaccine. These receptors were collected from a woman in her forties or fifties with glioma.

This chain connects TRBV6-5 to TRBJ2-3; the D gene is possibly TRBD1 (5 bases). The V end lost 2 bases, the J end lost 3 bases, and 12 bases lay between the germline ends. The CDR3 length is 15 residues. Germline V CDR1 and CDR2: MNHEY, SVGAGI. The CDR3 bases are TGTGCCAGCAGTTACGAGAGGTACAGGACAGATACGCAGTATTTT. It codes for CASSYERYRTDTQYF.

This clone was found once. This chain connects TRBV21-1 to TRBJ2-3. TRBV21-1 is recorded as a pseudogene. The CDR3 is made up of 16 amino acids. The DNA of the CDR3 is TGTGCCAGCAGAAAGGGGGGAAGAAGGAGCACAGATACGCAGTATTTT. It specifies CASRKGGRRSTDTQYF.

This clone has just one count. The rearrangement uses TRBV5-1 and TRBJ2-2; 10 bases agree with TRBD2. V dropped 0 bases and J dropped 3; count of bases not matched to a gene: 5. The CDR3 consists of 17 residues. Germline V gives CDR1 SGHRS, CDR2 YFSETQ. The DNA for the CDR3 is TGCGCCAGCAGCTTGGCCCTAGCGGGAGTGTACACCGGGGAGCTGTTTTTT. This encodes CASSLALAGVYTGELFF.

The chain uses TRBV5-1 and TRBJ2-7, with a weak D call TRBD1 (7 bases). Per the germline V gene, CDR1 is SGHRS and CDR2 is YFSETQ. The CDR3 is 13 amino acids. The germline V and J ends were trimmed by 6 bases and 6 bases, with 16 bases remaining between them. The CDR3 DNA reads as TGCGCCAGCACCCCGGAGGGGGCAGGCGAGCAGTACTTC. Protein sequence: CASTPEGAGEQYF.

The rearrangement joins TRBV11-2 to TRBJ2-2, with D perhaps matching TRBD2 (7 bases). CDR1 is SGHAT and CDR2 is FQNNGV in the germline V gene. The V end lost 6 bases, the J end lost 1 base, and 12 bases lay between the germline ends. CDR3 size: 15 residues. CDR3 DNA: TGTGCCAGCAGGAGGGGGGGTCGGAACACCGGGGAGCTGTTTTTT. Its translation: CASRRGGRNTGELFF.

This chain uses TRBV15 with TRBJ2-1, with 8 bases identical to TRBD2. V gave up 8 bases and J gave up 4 bases; unmatched junction bases: 7. The germline CDR1 and CDR2 sequences are LNHNV and YYDKDF (reference sequence). CDR3 length equals 14 residues. CDR3 nucleotide sequence: TGTGCCACCTCCGGCGGGAGGAATTACAATGAGCAGTTCTTC. It encodes CATSGGRNYNEQFF.

The chain employs TRBV28 and TRBJ2-7; D is unclear. Per the germline V gene, CDR1 is MDHEN and CDR2 is SYDVKM. This CDR3 spans 14 amino acids. V dropped 3 bases and J dropped 3 bases, with 12 bases sitting between them. CDR3 nucleotide sequence: TGTGCCAGCAGTTTTTTTCAACGAAGCTACGAGCAGTACTTC. Its translation is CASSFFQRSYEQYF.

The rearrangement joins TRBV6-5 to TRBJ2-7; TRBD1 is a possible D gene (6 bases). Germline V gives CDR1 MNHEY, CDR2 SVGAGI. The CDR3 spans 16 residues. Trimming shortened V by 2 bases and J by 2 bases, and 16 bases separated the two germline ends. The CDR3 region is CASSYPSAQGAYEQYF. The DNA of the CDR3 is TGTGCCAGCAGTTACCCTTCAGCACAGGGTGCCTACGAGCAGTACTTC.

Remarks on this clone: The junction differs from germline at one of its ends, possibly a read error. The J gene is TRBJ2-3, the V gene TRBV7-8; 7 bases map to TRBD2. This CDR3 is 13 amino acids long. CDR1 and CDR2 (germline): SGHVS, FQNEAQ. DNA of the CDR3: TGTGCCAGCAGCAAGACTAGCAAAGATACGCAGTATTTT. Translating it yields CASSKTSKDTQYF.

Turning to this clone: The germline gene is not matched at one end of the junction; a read error may be the cause. The gene calls are TRBV7-7 and TRBJ2-2; the match to TRBD1 covers 8 bases. The germline V gene has CDR1 SSHAT and CDR2 FNYEAQ (reference sequence). The CDR3 loop spans 16 amino acids. The CDR3 DNA sequence: TGTGCTAGCAGCCGTTCTCCGGACAGGGAAGGCGGGGAGCTGTTTTTT. It yields the protein CASSRSPDREGGELFF.

The chain recombines TRBV6-1 with TRBJ1-5, with D maybe TRBD1 (6 bases). The V gene's germline CDR1 is MNHNS and CDR2 SASEGT. Deletions cut 4 bases from V and 11 bases from J, with 12 bases between. The CDR3 contains 12 residues. The CDR3 DNA follows: TGTGCCAGCAGTGGGGGGGGCGGGTCCCAGCATTTT. Translation gives CASSGGGGSQHF.

The CDR3 loop is CASSLEWPGNTIYF. The DNA of the CDR3 is TGTGCCAGCAGCTTGGAATGGCCTGGAAACACCATATATTTT. V is TRBV5-5 and J is TRBJ1-3, with unresolved D. V was cut by 0 bases and J by 2 bases, with 6 bases left in between. Germline values: CDR1 SGHKS, CDR2 YYEKEE (reference sequence). The CDR3 totals 14 residues.

The gene calls are TRBV5-1 and TRBJ1-5; the D gene is possibly TRBD1 (5 bases). Germline V gene lookup returns CDR1 SGHRS and CDR2 YFSETQ. This CDR3 contains 16 residues. The germline V and J ends were trimmed by 1 base and 0 bases, with 11 bases remaining between them. The CDR3 loop is CASSLTGEYSNQPQHF. In DNA, the CDR3 is TGCGCCAGCAGCTTGACGGGGGAATATAGCAATCAGCCCCAGCATTTT.

The J gene is TRBJ2-3, the V gene TRBV7-6, with TRBD2 identical over 10 bases. CDR3 length equals 16 residues. Looked up from germline, CDR1 is SGHVS and CDR2 is FNYEAQ. The junction had 9 bases not matched to a gene; V was cut back by 3 bases and J by 6 bases. The CDR3 sequence is CASSLKAGGTRDTQYF. The DNA of the CDR3 is TGTGCCAGCAGCTTGAAAGCGGGAGGGACGCGGGATACGCAGTATTTT.

The genes are TRBV19 and TRBJ2-1; 7 nucleotides align to TRBD2. CDR3 length equals 16 residues. V shed 4 bases, J shed 5 bases, and the junction held 11 bases outside the gene matches. Germline CDR1 reads LNHDA; CDR2 reads SQIVND (reference sequence). The CDR3 nucleotides are TGTGCCAGTAGTAGGGGGGGGTTTCCCCTACACAATGAGCAGTTCTTC. Its translation: CASSRGGFPLHNEQFF.

The V call is TRBV7-9, the J call TRBJ2-2; D is possibly TRBD2 (5 bases). The germline V gene encodes CDR1 SEHNR and CDR2 FQNEAQ (reference sequence). This CDR3 has 14 residues. Trimming took 0 bases from V and 6 from J, leaving 8 bases between them. This CDR3 is CASSLARGPGELFF. The CDR3 DNA is TGTGCCAGCAGCTTAGCGCGAGGGCCCGGGGAGCTGTTTTTT.

The chain uses TRBV5-6 and TRBJ2-7, with 8 bases fitting TRBD2. CDR3 length: 14 amino acids. The V segment lost 4 bases and the J segment 5 bases; nucleotides outside the gene matches: 8. The V gene's germline CDR1 is SGHDT and CDR2 YYEEEE. DNA of the CDR3: TGTGCCAGCAGCCCATGGACTAGCAACCACGAGCAGTACTTC. This codes for CASSPWTSNHEQYF.

To note about this clone: The CDR3 does not end in the conserved phenylalanine or tryptophan, so this is likely a read error. The DNA is omitted, as the CDR3 cannot be located on it reliably, and the CDR3 follows TCRdb's listing. The CDR3 sequence is CASSQKDLPPLESNN. The chain links TRBV23-1 to TRBJ2-7. TRBV23-1 is classed as an ORF, of uncertain function. 15 amino acids form the CDR3, both terminal residues included.

The rearrangement uses TRBV9 and TRBJ2-7; TRBD2 aligns across 13 bases. Losses at the gene ends were 3 bases for V and 5 bases for J; bases not matched to a gene: 5. CDR1 is SGDLS, CDR2 YYNGEE, per germline. CDR3 size: 15 residues. CDR3 sequence reads: CASSGTSGRLDEQYF. As DNA, the CDR3 is TGTGCCAGCAGCGGGACTAGCGGGAGATTGGACGAGCAGTACTTC. The entire variable domain, with the rest obtained from reference TRBV9 and TRBJ2-7, is as follows: DSGVTQTPKHLITATGQRVTLRCSPRSGDLSVYWYQQSLDQGLQFLIQYYNGEERAKGNILERFSAQQFPDLHSELNLSSLELGDSALYFCASSGTSGRLDEQYFGPGTRLTVT.

The J gene is TRBJ2-7, the V gene TRBV5-1; 7 positions match TRBD1. J lost 6 bases, V lost 4 bases, and 4 bases had no gene match. Germline V gives CDR1 SGHRS, CDR2 YFSETQ. The CDR3 has 12 amino acids. The CDR3 coding sequence is TGCGCCAGCAGCCCGACAGGGTTCGAGCAGTACTTC. Translated: CASSPTGFEQYF.

This chain joins TRBV29-1 and TRBJ2-5; D is ambiguous. In germline, CDR1 is SQVTM, CDR2 ANQGSEA. The V end was cut by 7 bases, the J end by 5 bases, with 11 bases between. This CDR3 region has 11 residues. As DNA, the CDR3 is TGCAGCGCTTCTCTCCGGGAGACCCAGTACTTC. Translated, it gives CSASLRETQYF.

This chain joins TRBV6-6 and TRBJ2-7, with TRBD1 matching 7 bases. The ends lost 0 bases at V and 2 bases at J; junction bases unmatched: 4. Germline CDR1 and CDR2: MNHNY and SVGAGI (reference sequence). The CDR3 runs to 15 residues. In DNA form, the CDR3 reads TGTGCCAGCAGTTACTCGACAGGGCCCACCTACGAGCAGTACTTC. It specifies CASSYSTGPTYEQYF.

V is TRBV7-7 and J is TRBJ2-3; D remains unclear. Germline V gene lookup returns CDR1 SSHAT and CDR2 FNYEAQ (reference sequence). The CDR3 has 15 amino acids. CDR3 protein: CASPLSAGSTDTQYF. The CDR3 bases are TGTGCTAGCCCCCTGAGCGCCGGTAGCACAGATACGCAGTATTTT. Variable domain in full (rest from reference TRBV7-7 and TRBJ2-3): GAGVSQSPRYKVTKRGQDVTLRCDPISSHATLYWYQQALGQGPEFLTYFNYEAQPDKSGLPSDRFSAERPEGSISTLTIQRTEQRDSAMYRCASPLSAGSTDTQYFGPGTRLTVL.

V usage is TRBV7-2 and J usage is TRBJ2-1; TRBD2 aligns across 7 bases. This CDR3 region has 15 residues. Germline V CDR1 and CDR2: SGHTA, FQGNSA. The V and J ends lost 3 bases and 3 bases, in that order; junction bases with no gene match: 5. CDR3 sequence: CASSFGGSVYNEQFF. CDR3 DNA: TGTGCCAGCAGCTTTGGCGGGAGTGTCTACAATGAGCAGTTCTTC.

CDR3 in amino acids: CASSYSRGTYGYTF. DNA of the CDR3: TGTGCCAGCAGTTACTCGAGGGGTACCTATGGCTACACCTTC. The genes are TRBV6-6 and TRBJ1-2; tentatively, D is TRBD1 (5 bases). With 0 bases removed from V and 4 bases from J, the gap between germline ends came to 9 bases. Germline CDR1 is MNHNY and CDR2 is SVGAGI (reference sequence). There are 14 residues in the CDR3.

The CDR3: CASSLLPGLGGLNEQFF. The CDR3 DNA sequence: TGTGCCAGCAGCTTGCTACCGGGACTCGGAGGTCTCAATGAGCAGTTCTTC. The V and J genes are TRBV7-8 and TRBJ2-1; possibly TRBD2 for D (6 bases). CDR1 is SGHVS and CDR2 is FQNEAQ in the germline V gene. V lost 3 bases to trimming and J lost 6 bases, with 21 bases between them. This CDR3 comprises 17 residues.

The V and J genes are TRBV7-8 and TRBJ1-1; the D is unclear. Trimming took 4 bases from V and 0 from J, leaving 9 bases between them. There are 14 residues in the CDR3. Looked up from germline, CDR1 is SGHVS and CDR2 is FQNEAQ. This chain's CDR3 is CASSSGPMNTEAFF. The CDR3 bases are TGTGCCAGCAGCTCCGGACCGATGAACACTGAAGCTTTCTTT.

V is TRBV21-1 and J is TRBJ2-5. TRBV21-1 is tagged as a pseudogene. The CDR3 totals 17 residues. The CDR3 protein is CASSPLGRPNNPETQYF. The CDR3, as DNA: TGTGCCAGCAGCCCCCTAGGCAGGCCTAACAACCCCGAGACCCAGTACTTC.